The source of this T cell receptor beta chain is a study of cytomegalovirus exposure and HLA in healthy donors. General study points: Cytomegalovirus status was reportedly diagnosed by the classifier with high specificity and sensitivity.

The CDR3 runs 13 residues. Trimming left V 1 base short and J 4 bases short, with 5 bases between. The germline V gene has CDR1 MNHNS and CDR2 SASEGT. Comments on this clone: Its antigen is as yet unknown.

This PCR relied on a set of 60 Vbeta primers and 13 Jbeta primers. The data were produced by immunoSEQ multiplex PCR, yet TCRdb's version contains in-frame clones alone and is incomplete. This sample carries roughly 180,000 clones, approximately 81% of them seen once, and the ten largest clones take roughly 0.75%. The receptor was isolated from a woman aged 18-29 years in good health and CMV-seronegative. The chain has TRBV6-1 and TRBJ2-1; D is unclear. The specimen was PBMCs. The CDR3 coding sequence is TGTGCCAGCAGTGAAGGGCGGTACAATGAGCAGTTCTTC. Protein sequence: CASSEGRYNEQFF.